The sample holds a few counts of the clone carrying this T cell receptor beta chain. Its antigen remains unknown. The data belong to a study of early T cells in non-severe SARS-CoV-2 infection. Study summary: Sequencing input comprised bulk RNA from unsorted whole blood; chain pairing was not available.

Whole-study findings and limits: Anti-spike CD8 specificities were favored by VDJdb matching, whose results missed private and CD4 specificities.

TCRdb used MiXCR to reprocess the 5' RACE reads, holding one entry per CDR3 protein. The sample lists approximately 50,000 distinct CDR3 sequences; 9.5% to 15% were seen once. The receptor's source is an adult who was a healthcare worker with PCR-confirmed SARS-CoV-2 infection or an uninfected control (not recorded which). The sample in question was whole blood, obtained at baseline.

The CDR3 protein is CASSYAGKEKLFF. The CDR3 nucleotides read TGTGCCAGCAGTTATGCAGGGAAAGAAAAACTGTTTTTT. V gene TRBV12-3 or TRBV12-4 combines with J gene TRBJ1-4; possibly TRBD1 for D (5 bases). V lost 4 bases and J 8 bases, leaving 11 bases between the germline ends. The CDR3 extends over 13 amino acids.